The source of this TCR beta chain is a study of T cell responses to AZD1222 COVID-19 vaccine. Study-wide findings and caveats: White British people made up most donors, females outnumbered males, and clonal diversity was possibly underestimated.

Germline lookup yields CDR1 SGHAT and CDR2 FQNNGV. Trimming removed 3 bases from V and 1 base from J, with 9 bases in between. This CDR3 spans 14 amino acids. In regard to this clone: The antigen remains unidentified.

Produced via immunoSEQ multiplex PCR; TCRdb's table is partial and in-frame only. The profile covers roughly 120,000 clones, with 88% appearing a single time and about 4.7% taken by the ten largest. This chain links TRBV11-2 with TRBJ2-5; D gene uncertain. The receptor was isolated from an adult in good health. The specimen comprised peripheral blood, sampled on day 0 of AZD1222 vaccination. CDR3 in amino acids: CASSLSYSQETQYF. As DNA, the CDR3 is TGTGCCAGCAGCTTGTCTTACAGCCAAGAGACCCAGTACTTC.